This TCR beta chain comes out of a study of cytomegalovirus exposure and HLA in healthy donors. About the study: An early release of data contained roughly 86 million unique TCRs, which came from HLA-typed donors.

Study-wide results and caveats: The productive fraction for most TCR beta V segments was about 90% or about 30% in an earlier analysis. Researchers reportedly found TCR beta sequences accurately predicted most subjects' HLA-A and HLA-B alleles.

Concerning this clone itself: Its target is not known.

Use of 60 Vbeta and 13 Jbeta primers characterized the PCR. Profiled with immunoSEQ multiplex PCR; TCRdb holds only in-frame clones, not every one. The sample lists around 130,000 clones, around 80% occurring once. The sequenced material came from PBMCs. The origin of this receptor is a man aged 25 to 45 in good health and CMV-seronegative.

The DNA for the CDR3 is TGTGCCAGCAGCCAGGACAGGGTTCCCTACGAGCAGTACTTC. It specifies CASSQDRVPYEQYF. This chain uses TRBV28 with TRBJ2-7; 8 bases fit TRBD1. CDR3 length: 14 amino acids. Unmatched junction bases numbered 6, after V lost 6 bases and J lost 2 bases. Germline V gene lookup returns CDR1 MDHEN and CDR2 SYDVKM.